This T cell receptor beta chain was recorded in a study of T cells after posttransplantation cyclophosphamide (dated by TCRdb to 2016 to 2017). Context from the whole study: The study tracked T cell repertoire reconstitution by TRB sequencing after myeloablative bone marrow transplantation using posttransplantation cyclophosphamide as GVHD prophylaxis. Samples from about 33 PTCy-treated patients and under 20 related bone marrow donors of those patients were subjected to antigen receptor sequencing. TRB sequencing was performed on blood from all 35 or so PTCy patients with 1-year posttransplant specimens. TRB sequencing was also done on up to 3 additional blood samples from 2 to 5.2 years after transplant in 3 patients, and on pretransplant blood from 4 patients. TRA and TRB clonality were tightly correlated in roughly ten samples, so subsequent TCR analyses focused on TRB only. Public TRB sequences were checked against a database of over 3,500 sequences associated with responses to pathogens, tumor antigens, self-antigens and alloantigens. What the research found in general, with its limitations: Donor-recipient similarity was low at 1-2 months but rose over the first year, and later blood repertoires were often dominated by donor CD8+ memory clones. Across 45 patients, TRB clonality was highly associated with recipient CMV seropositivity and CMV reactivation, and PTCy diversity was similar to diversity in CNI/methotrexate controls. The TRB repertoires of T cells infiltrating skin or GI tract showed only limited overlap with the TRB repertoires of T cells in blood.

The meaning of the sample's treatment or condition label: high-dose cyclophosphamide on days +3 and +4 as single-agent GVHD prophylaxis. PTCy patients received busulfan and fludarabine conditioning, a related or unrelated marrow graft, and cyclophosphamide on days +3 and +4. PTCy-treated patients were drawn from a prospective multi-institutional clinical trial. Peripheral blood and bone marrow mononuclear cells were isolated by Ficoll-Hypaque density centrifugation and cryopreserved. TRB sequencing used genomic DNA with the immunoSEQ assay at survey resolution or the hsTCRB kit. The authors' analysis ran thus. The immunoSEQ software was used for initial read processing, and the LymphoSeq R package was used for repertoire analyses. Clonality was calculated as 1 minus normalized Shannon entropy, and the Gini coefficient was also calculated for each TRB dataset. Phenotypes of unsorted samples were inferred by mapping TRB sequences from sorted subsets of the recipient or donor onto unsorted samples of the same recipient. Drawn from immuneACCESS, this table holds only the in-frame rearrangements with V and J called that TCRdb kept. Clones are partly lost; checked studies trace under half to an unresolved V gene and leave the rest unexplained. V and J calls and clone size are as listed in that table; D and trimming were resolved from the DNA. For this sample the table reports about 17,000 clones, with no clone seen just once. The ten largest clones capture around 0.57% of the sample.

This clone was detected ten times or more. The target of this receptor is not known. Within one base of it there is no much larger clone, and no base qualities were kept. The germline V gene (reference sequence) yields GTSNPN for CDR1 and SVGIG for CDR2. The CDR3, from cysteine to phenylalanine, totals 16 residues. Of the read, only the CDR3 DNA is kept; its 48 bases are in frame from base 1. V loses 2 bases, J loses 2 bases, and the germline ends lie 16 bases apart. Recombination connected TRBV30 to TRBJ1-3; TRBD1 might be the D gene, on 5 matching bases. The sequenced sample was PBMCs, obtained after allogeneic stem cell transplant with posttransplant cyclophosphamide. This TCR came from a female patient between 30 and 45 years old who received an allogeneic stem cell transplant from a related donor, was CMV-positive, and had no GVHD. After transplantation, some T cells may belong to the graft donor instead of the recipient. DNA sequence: TGTGCCTGGAGTTCCAGAACAGGATCACCTGGAAACACCATATATTTT. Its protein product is CAWSSRTGSPGNTIYF.